This TCR beta chain is drawn from a study of blood T cell repertoires in COVID-19. This CDR3 contains 14 residues. V lost 1 base to trimming and J lost 6 bases; unmatched junction nucleotides: 4. CDR1 SGDLS and CDR2 YYNGEE come from the germline V gene. TCRdb's copy holds only in-frame clones and misses some; the assay was immunoSEQ multiplex PCR. The data show roughly 320,000 clones, just under 90% seen once. Sequenced material: peripheral blood. This sequence originates from a woman in her thirties with COVID-19, enrolled during active disease. This chain joins TRBV9 and TRBJ1-1; 9 positions agree with TRBD1. CDR3 sequence reads: CASSVTGGVSEAFF. For the CDR3, the DNA is TGTGCCAGCAGCGTAACAGGGGGCGTTTCTGAAGCTTTCTTT.